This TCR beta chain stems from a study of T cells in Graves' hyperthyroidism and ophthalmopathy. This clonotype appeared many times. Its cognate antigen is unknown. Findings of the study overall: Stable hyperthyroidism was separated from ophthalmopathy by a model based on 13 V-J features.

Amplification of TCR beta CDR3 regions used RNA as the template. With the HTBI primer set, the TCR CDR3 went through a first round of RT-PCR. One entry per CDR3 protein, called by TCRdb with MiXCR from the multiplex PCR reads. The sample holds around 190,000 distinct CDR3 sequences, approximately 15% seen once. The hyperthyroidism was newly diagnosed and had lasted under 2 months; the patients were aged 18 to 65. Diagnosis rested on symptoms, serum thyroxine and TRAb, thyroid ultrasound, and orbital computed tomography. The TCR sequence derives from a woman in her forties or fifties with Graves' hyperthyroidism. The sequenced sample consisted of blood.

The CDR3 loop is CASSPPAGFRKLFF. The DNA of the CDR3 is TGTGCCAGCAGTCCCCCGGCAGGGTTCAGAAAACTGTTTTTT. J is TRBJ1-4 and V is TRBV6-1, with a tentative D call TRBD1 (5 bases). Germline-derived CDR1 and CDR2 are MNHNS and SASEGT. V lost 5 bases and J 10 bases, leaving 17 bases between the germline ends. The CDR3 sequence is 14 residues long.